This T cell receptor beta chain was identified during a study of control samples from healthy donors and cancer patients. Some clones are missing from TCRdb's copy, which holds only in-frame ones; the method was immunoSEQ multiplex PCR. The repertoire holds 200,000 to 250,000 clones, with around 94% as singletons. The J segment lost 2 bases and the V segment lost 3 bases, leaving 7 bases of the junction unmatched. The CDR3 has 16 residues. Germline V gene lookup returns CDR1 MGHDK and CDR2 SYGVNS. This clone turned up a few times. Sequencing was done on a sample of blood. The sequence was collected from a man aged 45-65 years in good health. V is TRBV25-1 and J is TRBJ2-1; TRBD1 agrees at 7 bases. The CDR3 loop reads CASSDLSQGAYNEQFF. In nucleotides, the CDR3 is TGTGCCAGCAGTGATTTGTCCCAGGGGGCCTACAATGAGCAGTTCTTC.